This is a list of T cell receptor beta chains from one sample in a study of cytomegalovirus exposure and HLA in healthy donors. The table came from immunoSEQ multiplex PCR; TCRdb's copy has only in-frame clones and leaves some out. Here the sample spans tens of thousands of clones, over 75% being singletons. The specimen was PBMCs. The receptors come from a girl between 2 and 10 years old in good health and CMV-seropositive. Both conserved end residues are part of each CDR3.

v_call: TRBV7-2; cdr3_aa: CASSFVERNTEAFF
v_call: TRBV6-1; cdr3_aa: CASSTGSVGELFF
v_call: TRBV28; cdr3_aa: CASMVRTGYSVF
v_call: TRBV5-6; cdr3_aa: CASSLTGSASGREQFF
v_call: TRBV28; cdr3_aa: CASSQGSGPDTQYF
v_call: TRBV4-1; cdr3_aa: CASSQGLKTTYEQYF
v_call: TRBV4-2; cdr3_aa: CASSQDKSPGNQPQHF
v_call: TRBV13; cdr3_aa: CASSSTIAGVKYNEQFF
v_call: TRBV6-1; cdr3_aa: CASTRDYGGEQFF
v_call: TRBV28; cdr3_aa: CASSLEVYQPQHF
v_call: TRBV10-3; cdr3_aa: CAIRSGESDTGELFF
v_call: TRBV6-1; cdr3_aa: CASSEGAGTGVDTIYF
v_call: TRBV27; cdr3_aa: CASGTGAVLNGYTF
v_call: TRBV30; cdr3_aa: CAWSRQGLYGYTF
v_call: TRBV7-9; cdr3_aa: CASRQSSGSSYNEQFF
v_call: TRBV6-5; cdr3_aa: CASSYVPTGTYEQYF
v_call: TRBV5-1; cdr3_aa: CASSFRDREPEQFF
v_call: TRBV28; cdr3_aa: CASSFHAEWEPQYF
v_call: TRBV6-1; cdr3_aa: CASPGTDNYGYTF
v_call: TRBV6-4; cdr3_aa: CASSYEAVGELFF
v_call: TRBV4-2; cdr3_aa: CASSQTGTSGNNEQFF
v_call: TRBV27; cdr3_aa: CASSGQSNQPQHF
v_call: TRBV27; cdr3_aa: CASSTTSGSGYEQYF
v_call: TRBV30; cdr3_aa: CAWSMAGNYGYTF
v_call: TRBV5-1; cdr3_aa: CASSLGTGNTEAFF
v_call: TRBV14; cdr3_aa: CASSRLGGTEAFF
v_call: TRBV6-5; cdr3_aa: CASSSTGPGHEAFF
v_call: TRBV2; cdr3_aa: CASSEEGTDWTYEQYF
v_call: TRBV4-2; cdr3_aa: CASSQDMGLAVGKLFYNEQFF
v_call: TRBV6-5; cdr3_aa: CASSYSRQGPTEAFF
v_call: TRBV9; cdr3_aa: CASSHNNRDGETQYF
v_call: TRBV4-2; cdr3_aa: CASSQDGAGGGQETQYF
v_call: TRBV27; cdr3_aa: CASSGGDTQYF
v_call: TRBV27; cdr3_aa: CASSLIQGAAEAFF
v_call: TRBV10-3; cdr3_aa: CATRSGLAVTDTQYF
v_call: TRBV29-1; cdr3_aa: CSPVCREAFF
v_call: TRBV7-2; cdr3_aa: CASSSTSGVNTGELFF
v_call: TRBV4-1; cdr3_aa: CASSQETFRTEAFF
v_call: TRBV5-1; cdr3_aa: CASSPQTSGSSYYEQYF
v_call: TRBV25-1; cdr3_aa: CASSEPAVSVYNEQFF
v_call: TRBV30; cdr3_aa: CAWQGRGGGSQPQHF
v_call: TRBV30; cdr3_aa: CAWSVWQGLTNEKLFF
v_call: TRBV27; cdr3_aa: CASSYAPAGTGDGYTF
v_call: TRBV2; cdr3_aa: CASIIQGIGELFF
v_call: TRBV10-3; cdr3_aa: CAISENTSGKGEQFF